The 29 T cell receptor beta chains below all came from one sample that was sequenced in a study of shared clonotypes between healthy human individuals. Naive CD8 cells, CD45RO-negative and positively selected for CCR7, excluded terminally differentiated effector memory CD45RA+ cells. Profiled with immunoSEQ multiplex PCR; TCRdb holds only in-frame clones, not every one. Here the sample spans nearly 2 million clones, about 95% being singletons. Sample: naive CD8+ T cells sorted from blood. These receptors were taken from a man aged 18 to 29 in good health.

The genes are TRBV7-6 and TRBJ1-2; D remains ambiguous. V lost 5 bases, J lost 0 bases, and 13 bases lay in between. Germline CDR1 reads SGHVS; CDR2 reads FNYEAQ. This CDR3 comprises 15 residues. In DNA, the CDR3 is TGTGCCAGCAGCCCGGGCGCTCTAGCTAACTATGGCTACACCTTC. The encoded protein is CASSPGALANYGYTF.

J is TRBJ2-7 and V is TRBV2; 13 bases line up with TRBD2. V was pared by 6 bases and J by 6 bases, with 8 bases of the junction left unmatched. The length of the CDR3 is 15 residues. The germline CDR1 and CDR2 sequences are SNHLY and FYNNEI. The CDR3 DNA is TGTGCCAGCAGGGGACTAGCGGGGCCAGGGGGCGAGCAGTACTTC. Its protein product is CASRGLAGPGGEQYF.

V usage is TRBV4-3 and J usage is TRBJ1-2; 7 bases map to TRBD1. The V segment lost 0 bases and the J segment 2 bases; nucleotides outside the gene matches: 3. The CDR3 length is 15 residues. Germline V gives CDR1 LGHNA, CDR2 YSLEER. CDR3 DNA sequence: TGCGCCAGCAGCCAAGATGAGACAGGGAACTATGGCTACACCTTC. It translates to CASSQDETGNYGYTF.

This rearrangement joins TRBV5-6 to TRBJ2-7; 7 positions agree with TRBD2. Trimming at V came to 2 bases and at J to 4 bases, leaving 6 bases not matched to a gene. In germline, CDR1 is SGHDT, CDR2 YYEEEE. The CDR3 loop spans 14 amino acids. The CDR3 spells CASSFRGVIYEQYF. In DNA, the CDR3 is TGTGCCAGCAGCTTCCGGGGGGTTATATACGAGCAGTACTTC.

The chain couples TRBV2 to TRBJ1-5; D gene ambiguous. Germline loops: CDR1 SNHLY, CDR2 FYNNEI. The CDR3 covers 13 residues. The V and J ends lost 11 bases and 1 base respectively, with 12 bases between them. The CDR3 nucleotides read TGTGCCGTGAAAGGAGGGAGCAATCAGCCCCAGCATTTT. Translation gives CAVKGGSNQPQHF.

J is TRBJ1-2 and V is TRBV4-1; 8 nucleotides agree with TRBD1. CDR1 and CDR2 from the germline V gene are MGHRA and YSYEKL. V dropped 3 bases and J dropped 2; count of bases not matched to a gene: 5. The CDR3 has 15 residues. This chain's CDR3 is CASSHLTGANYGYTF. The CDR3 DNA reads TGCGCCAGCAGCCACCTGACAGGGGCGAACTATGGCTACACCTTC.

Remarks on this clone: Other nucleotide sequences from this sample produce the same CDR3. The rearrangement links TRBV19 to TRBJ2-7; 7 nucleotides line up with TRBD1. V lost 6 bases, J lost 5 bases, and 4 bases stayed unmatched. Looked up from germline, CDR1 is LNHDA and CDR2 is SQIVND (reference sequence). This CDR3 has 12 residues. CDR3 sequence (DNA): TGTGCCAGTAGCCCGACAGGGAACGAGCAGTACTTC. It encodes CASSPTGNEQYF.

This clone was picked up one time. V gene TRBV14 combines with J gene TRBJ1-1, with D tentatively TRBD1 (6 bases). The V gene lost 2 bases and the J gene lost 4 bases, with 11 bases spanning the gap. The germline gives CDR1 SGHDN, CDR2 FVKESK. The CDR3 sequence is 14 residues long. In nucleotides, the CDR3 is TGTGCCAGCAGCCAAATGGGGGCGGGCACTGAAGCTTTCTTT. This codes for CASSQMGAGTEAFF.

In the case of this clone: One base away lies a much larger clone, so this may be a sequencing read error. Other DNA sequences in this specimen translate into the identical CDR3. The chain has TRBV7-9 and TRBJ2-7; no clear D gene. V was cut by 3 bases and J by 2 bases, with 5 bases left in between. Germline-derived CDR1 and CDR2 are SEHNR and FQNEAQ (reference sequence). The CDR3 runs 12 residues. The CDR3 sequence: CASSFGTYEQYF. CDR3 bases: TGTGCCAGCAGCTTCGGAACCTACGAGCAGTACTTC.

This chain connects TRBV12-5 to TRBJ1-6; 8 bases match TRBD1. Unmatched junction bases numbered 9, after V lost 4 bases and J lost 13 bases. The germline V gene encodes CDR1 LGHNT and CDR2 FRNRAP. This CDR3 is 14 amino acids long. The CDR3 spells CASGWGTGPSPLHF. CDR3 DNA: TGTGCTAGTGGTTGGGGGACAGGCCCGTCGCCCCTCCACTTT.

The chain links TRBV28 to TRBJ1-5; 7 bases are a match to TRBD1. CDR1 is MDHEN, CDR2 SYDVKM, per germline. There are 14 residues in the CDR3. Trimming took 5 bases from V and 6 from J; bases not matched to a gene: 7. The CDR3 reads CASSIQQGSQPQHF. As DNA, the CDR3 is TGTGCCAGCAGTATTCAACAGGGGAGTCAGCCCCAGCATTTT.

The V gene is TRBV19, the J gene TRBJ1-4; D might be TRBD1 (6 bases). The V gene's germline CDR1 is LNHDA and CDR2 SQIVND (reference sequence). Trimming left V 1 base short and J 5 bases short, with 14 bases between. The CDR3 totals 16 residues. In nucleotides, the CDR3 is TGTGCCAGTAGTATAGGTACGACAGGAGAGAATGAAAAACTGTTTTTT. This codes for CASSIGTTGENEKLFF.

The chain's CDR3 is CASSNTTGERYGRLFF. DNA for the CDR3: TGTGCCAGCAGCAACACGACAGGGGAAAGGTACGGGAGGCTGTTTTTT. The chain is built from TRBV21-1 and TRBJ2-2; the D call in the table, TRBD1, was not verified against the DNA. TRBV21-1 is designated a pseudogene. CDR3 length: 16 amino acids.

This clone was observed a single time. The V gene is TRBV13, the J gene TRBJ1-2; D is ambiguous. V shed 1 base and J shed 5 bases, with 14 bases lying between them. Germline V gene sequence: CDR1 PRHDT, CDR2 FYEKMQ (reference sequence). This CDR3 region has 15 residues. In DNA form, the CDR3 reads TGTGCCAGCAGCTTAGACCTGGAGAAACCGTATGGCTACACCTTC. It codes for CASSLDLEKPYGYTF.

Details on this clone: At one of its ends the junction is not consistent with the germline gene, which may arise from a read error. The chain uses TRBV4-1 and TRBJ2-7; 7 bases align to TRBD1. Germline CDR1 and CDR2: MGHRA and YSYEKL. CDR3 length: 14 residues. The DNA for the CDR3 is TGCGCCAGCAGCCCCCGGGACAGATCCTTCGAGCAGTACTTC. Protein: CASSPRDRSFEQYF.

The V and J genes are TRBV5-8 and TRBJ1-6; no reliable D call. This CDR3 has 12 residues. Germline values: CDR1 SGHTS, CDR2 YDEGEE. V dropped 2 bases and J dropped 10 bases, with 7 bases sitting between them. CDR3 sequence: CASSLGPSPLHF. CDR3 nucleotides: TGTGCCAGCAGCTTAGGGCCGTCACCCCTCCACTTT.

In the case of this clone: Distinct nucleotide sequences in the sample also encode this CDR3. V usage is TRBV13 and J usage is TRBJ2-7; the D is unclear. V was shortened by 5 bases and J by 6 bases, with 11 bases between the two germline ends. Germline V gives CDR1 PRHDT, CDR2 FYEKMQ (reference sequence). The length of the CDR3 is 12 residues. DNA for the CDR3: TGTGCCAGCAGCCTACGAGGCGGCGAGCAGTACTTC. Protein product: CASSLRGGEQYF.

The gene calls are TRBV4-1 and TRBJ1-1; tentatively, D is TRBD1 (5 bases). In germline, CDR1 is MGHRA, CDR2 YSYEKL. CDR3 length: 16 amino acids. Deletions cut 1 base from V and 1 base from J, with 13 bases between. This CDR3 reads CASSQVWTRPNTEAFF. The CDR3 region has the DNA TGCGCCAGCAGCCAAGTCTGGACAAGGCCGAACACTGAAGCTTTCTTT.

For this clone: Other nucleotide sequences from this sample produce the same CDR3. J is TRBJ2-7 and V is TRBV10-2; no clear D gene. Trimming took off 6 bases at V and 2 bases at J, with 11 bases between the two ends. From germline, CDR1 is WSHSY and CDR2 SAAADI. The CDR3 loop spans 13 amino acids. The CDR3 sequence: CASSLTGAYEQYF. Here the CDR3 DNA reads TGCGCCAGCAGCTTGACTGGCGCCTACGAGCAGTACTTC.

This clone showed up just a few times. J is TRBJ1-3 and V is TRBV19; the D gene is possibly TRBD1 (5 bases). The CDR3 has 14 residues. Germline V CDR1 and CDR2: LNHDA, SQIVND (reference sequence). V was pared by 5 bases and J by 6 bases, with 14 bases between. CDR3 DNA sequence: TGTGCCAGTAGTGCCATGGACATGATAAACACCATATATTTT. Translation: CASSAMDMINTIYF.

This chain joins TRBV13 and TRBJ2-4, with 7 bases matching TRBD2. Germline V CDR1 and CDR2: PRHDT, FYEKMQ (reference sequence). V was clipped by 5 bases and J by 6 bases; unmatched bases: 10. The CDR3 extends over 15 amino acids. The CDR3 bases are TGTGCCAGCAGCGCGCCAGGGAGGGAGGGAAACATTCAGTACTTC. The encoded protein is CASSAPGREGNIQYF.

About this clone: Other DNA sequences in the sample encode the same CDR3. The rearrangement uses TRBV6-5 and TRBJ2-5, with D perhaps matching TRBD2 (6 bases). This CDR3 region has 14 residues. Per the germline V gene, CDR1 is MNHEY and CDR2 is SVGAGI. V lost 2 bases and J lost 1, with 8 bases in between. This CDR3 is CASSYTGVQETQYF. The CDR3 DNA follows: TGTGCCAGCAGTTACACGGGGGTCCAAGAGACCCAGTACTTC.

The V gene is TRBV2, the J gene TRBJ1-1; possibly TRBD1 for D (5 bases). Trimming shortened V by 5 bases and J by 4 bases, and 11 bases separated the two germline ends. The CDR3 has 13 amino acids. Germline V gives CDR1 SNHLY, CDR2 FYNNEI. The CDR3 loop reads CASSRDGVTEAFF. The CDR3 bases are TGTGCCAGCAGTAGGGACGGGGTCACTGAAGCTTTCTTT.

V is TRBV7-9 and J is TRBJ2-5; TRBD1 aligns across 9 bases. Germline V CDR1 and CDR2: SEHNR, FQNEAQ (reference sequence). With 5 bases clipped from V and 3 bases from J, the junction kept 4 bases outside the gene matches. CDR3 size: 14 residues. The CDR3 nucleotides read TGTGCCAGCAGCCCTAGACAGGGGGAAGAGACCCAGTACTTC. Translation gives CASSPRQGEETQYF. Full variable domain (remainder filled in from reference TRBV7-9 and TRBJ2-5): DTGVSQNPRHKITKRGQNVTFRCDPISEHNRLYWYRQTLGQGPEFLTYFQNEAQLEKSRLLSDRFSAERPKGSFSTLEIQRTEQGDSAMYLCASSPRQGEETQYFGPGTRLLVL.

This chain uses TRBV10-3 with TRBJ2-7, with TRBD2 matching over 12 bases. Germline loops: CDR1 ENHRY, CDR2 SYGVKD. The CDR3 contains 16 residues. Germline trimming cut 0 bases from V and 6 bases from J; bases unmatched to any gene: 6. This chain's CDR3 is CAISESTSGRPIEQYF. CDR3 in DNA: TGTGCCATCAGTGAGTCGACTAGCGGGAGACCCATCGAGCAGTACTTC.

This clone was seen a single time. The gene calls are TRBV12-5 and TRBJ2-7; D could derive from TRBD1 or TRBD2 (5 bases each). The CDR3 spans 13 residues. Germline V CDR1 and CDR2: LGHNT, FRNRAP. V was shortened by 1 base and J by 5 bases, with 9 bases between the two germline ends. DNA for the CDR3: TGTGCTAGTGGTTTGGGAGGGACGAACGAGCAGTACTTC. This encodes CASGLGGTNEQYF.

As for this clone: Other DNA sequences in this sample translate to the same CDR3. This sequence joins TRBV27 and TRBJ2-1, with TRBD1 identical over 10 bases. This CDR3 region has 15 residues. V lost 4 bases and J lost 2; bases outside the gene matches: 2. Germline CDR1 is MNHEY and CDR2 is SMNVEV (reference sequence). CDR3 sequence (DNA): TGTGCCAGCAGTTCCGGACAGGGGGCCTACAATGAGCAGTTCTTC. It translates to CASSSGQGAYNEQFF.

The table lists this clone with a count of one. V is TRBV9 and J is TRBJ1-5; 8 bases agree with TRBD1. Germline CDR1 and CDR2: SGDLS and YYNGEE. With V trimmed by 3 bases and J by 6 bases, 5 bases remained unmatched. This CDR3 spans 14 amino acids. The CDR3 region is CASSETGESQPQHF. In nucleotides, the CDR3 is TGTGCCAGCAGCGAGACAGGGGAGAGTCAGCCCCAGCATTTT.

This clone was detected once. The CDR3 DNA sequence: TGTGCCAGCAGTTTGGTCCCGTTGACTAGCACAGATACGCAGTATTTT. This gives the protein CASSLVPLTSTDTQYF. The V and J genes are TRBV27 and TRBJ2-3; the D is unclear. The V gene lost 3 bases and the J gene lost 0 bases, with 13 bases spanning the gap. This CDR3 contains 16 residues. CDR1 MNHEY and CDR2 SMNVEV come from the germline V gene (reference sequence).